This T cell receptor (beta chain) was found in a study of cytomegalovirus exposure and HLA in healthy donors. The PCR had 60 Vbeta and 13 Jbeta primers. TCRdb's copy holds only in-frame clones and misses some; the assay was immunoSEQ multiplex PCR. The repertoire consists of just over 150,000 clones, with about 88% occurring once and the leading ten covering over 1.5%. As for this clone: The antigen is unknown.

Whole-study results and caveats: Most TCR beta V segments were productive about 90% or about 30% of the time in an earlier analysis. Both high specificity and high sensitivity reportedly marked the classifier's diagnosis of cytomegalovirus status.

Germline V gene sequence: CDR1 SGHDT, CDR2 YYEEEE. The J segment lost 6 bases and the V segment lost 3 bases, leaving 16 bases of the junction unmatched. The length of the CDR3 is 18 residues. The sequence was collected from a woman aged 18-29 years in good health and CMV-seronegative. The rearrangement joins TRBV5-6 to TRBJ1-4; TRBD1 agrees at 8 bases. The sample consisted of PBMCs. In DNA, the CDR3 is TGTGCCAGCAGCTCCCCGAGCGAGCCAGGGGGCGTGTATGAAAAACTGTTTTTT. Translation gives CASSSPSEPGGVYEKLFF.